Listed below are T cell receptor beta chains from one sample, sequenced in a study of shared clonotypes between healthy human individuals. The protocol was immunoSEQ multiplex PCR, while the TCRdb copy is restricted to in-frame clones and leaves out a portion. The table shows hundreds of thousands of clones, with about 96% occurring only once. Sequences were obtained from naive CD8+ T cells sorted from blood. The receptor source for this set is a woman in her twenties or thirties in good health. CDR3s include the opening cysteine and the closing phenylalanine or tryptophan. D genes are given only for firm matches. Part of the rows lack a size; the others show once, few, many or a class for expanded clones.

TGCGCCAGCACGGGCGGGTCCTCCTACGAGCAGTACTTC,CASTGGSSYEQYF,NA,NA,TRBV10-2,TRBJ2-7
TGCAGCGTTGAAAGAGGGTACTATGGCTACACCTTC,CSVERGYYGYTF,NA,NA,TRBV29-1,TRBJ1-2
TGTGCCAGCAGGCCTACAGGGTTGGCTAGCTACGAGCAGTACTTC,CASRPTGLASYEQYF,NA,NA,TRBV13,TRBJ2-7
TGTGCCACCAGCGCCTACAGGGATAGCAATCAGCCCCAGCATTTT,CATSAYRDSNQPQHF,NA,NA,TRBV15,TRBJ1-5
TGTGCCAGCAGCTACAGTCTCGGGGGCGAGCAGTACTTC,CASSYSLGGEQYF,NA,once,TRBV5-6,TRBJ2-7
TGTGCCAGTAGTAACGACAGGGTCTGGAACACCGGGGAGCTGTTTTTT,CASSNDRVWNTGELFF,TRBD1,NA,TRBV19,TRBJ2-2
TGTGCCAGCAGGACAGGGCCACGCGACGAGCAGTACTTC,CASRTGPRDEQYF,TRBD1,NA,TRBV6-5,TRBJ2-7
TGTGCCTGGAGTGTACAAACAGGATCATACGAGCAGTACTTC,CAWSVQTGSYEQYF,NA,NA,TRBV30,TRBJ2-7
TGTGCCAGCAGCTTAGTCCCGGACAGGGGGCCGCCACCCTACGAGCAGTACTTC,CASSLVPDRGPPPYEQYF,TRBD1,NA,TRBV7-2,TRBJ2-7
TGTGCCAGCAGTTTTGGGCGGGAGGCACCCTCCTACGAGCAGTACTTC,CASSFGREAPSYEQYF,TRBD2,NA,TRBV28,TRBJ2-7
TGTGCCAGCACTCAGGACAGGGCTGGAAACACCATATATTTT,CASTQDRAGNTIYF,TRBD1,NA,TRBV28,TRBJ1-3
TGTGCCAGCAGCCACAGGGGGCTGGGCGAAAAACTGTTTTTT,CASSHRGLGEKLFF,TRBD1,NA,TRBV14,TRBJ1-4
TGTGCCAGCAGGCGGGCCCGGGCCCAGTACTTC,CASRRARAQYF,NA,NA,TRBV7-9,TRBJ2-5
TGTGCTAGTGGTCAGACTAGCGGGAGGGCCCGCAATGAGCAGTTCTTC,CASGQTSGRARNEQFF,TRBD2,once,TRBV12-5,TRBJ2-1
TGTGCCAGCAGTCCGGGACAGGGGGGCCACGAGCAGTACTTC,CASSPGQGGHEQYF,TRBD1,NA,TRBV27,TRBJ2-7
TGTGCCAGCAGCCAAAACGTAGCGGGAGGGAACACCGGGGAGCTGTTTTTT,CASSQNVAGGNTGELFF,TRBD2,once,TRBV5-4,TRBJ2-2
TGTGCCAGCAGCTTAAACCCGCGTGGGCTAGCGGGAGTAGGCGAGCAGTACTTC,CASSLNPRGLAGVGEQYF,TRBD2,once,TRBV7-2,TRBJ2-7
TGTGCCAGCAGCGGAGGGGGGACGGGCGAGCAGTACTTC,CASSGGGTGEQYF,NA,NA,TRBV9,TRBJ2-7
TGTGCCAGCGCCCTAGCGGGAGTAGGGTACGAGCAGTACTTC,CASALAGVGYEQYF,TRBD2,NA,TRBV6-5,TRBJ2-7
TGCGCCAGCAGCAACAGACTAGCGGGGGTTCAAGAGACCCAGTACTTC,CASSNRLAGVQETQYF,TRBD2,once,TRBV4-1,TRBJ2-5
TGTGCCAGCAGTACCGGGACTAGCAGCGAGCAGTACTTC,CASSTGTSSEQYF,TRBD2,NA,TRBV27,TRBJ2-7
TGTGCCGGTCGGACGAAGGACGGCTACACCTTC,CAGRTKDGYTF,NA,NA,TRBV28,TRBJ1-2
TGCGCCAGCAGCCAAGGAGGCGGGAGTCCCTACGAGCAGTACTTC,CASSQGGGSPYEQYF,TRBD2,NA,TRBV4-1,TRBJ2-7
TGCGCCAGCAGCATACAGGGGTCTTACACTGAAGCTTTCTTT,CASSIQGSYTEAFF,TRBD1,NA,TRBV4-1,TRBJ1-1
TGTGCCAGTAGTATCAACGGGAACTATGGCTACACCTTC,CASSINGNYGYTF,NA,NA,TRBV19,TRBJ1-2
TGTGCCAGCAGCGATCCGACTAGCGGGAGAGACGAGCAGTACTTC,CASSDPTSGRDEQYF,TRBD2,NA,TRBV13,TRBJ2-7
TGTGCCAGCAGCCAAGTTGATAGAAACATTCAGTACTTC,CASSQVDRNIQYF,NA,NA,TRBV14,TRBJ2-4
TGTGCCAGCAGTTTGTTCGATAGAACCGGGGAGCTGTTTTTT,CASSLFDRTGELFF,NA,NA,TRBV27,TRBJ2-2
TGTGCCAGCAGTTTAAGTGGCGGGAGCTCCTACAATGAGCAGTTCTTC,CASSLSGGSSYNEQFF,TRBD2,NA,TRBV27,TRBJ2-1
TGTGCCAGCAGCACACAGGCCGGTAATGAAAAACTGTTTTTT,CASSTQAGNEKLFF,NA,NA,TRBV7-8,TRBJ1-4
TGCGCCAGCAGGACGAGGGAGAAAGATAGCAATCAGCCCCAGCATTTT,CASRTREKDSNQPQHF,NA,NA,TRBV5-1,TRBJ1-5
TGCAGCGTTGAAACAGAAGCTAACTATGGCTACACCTTC,CSVETEANYGYTF,NA,NA,TRBV29-1,TRBJ1-2
TGTGCCAGTAGTATAGTAGCAGGGGAGGTGAACACTGAAGCTTTCTTT,CASSIVAGEVNTEAFF,NA,NA,TRBV19,TRBJ1-1
TGTGCCAGCAGCTTGGTCACCAGCACAGATACGCAGTATTTT,CASSLVTSTDTQYF,NA,NA,TRBV5-6,TRBJ2-3
TGTGCCAGCAGTGTTAGGGACAGCTCCTACAATGAGCAGTTCTTC,CASSVRDSSYNEQFF,TRBD1,NA,TRBV6-4,TRBJ2-1
TGTGCCAGCAGTTTCGGGGAGTACCAGTACTTC,CASSFGEYQYF,NA,NA,TRBV27,TRBJ2-5